Each of the 17 T cell receptor beta chains below was sequenced from the same sample in a study of T-cell reconstitution after alpha-beta-depleted transplantation in children listed by TCRdb under 2016. Library preparation used PCR. Sequenced using an Illumina HiSeq 2500. TCR libraries were prepared with molecular barcoding, using unique molecular identifiers to normalize TCRbeta repertoire quantification. TCRdb trimmed public reads at Q25 via fastp, called clones via MiXCR and kept in-frame beta chains. Rows with a matching CDR3 protein are joined into one entry that keeps the most common DNA and genes. This sample has about 440,000 distinct CDR3 sequences in its table, and over 40% of those were observed once. The ten largest clones add up to 27% of the sample. The sample's treatment or condition, from its label and the paper: allogeneic hematopoietic cell transplantation with graft depleted of TCRalphabeta T cells and CD19 B cells.

Sequencing used PBMCs, obtained before TCRalphabeta/CD19-depleted stem cell transplant. The receptors stem from a girl aged 2-10 years with aplastic anemia, due to receive a stem cell transplant.

The chain uses TRBV4-1 and TRBJ2-1; TRBD2 agrees at 10 bases. V gave up 0 bases and J gave up 4 bases; unmatched junction bases: 6. Germline assignment: CDR1 MGHRA and CDR2 YSYEKL. CDR3 length: 17 amino acids. The CDR3 loop is CASSQEVWTSGYNEQFF. The CDR3 coding sequence is TGCGCCAGCAGCCAAGAAGTGTGGACTAGCGGTTACAATGAGCAGTTCTTC.

This clonotype was counted at least ten times. The rearrangement links TRBV2 to TRBJ2-3, with D hard to call. The germline CDR1 and CDR2 sequences are SNHLY and FYNNEI. The length of the CDR3 is 14 residues. Between the trimmed V and J ends, which lost 7 bases and 2 bases, there was a span of 13 bases. In DNA form, the CDR3 reads TGTGCCAGCACTCTGTTGGCTATCACAGATACGCAGTATTTT. Translation: CASTLLAITDTQYF.

Many counts were recorded for this clonotype. V gene TRBV20-1 combines with J gene TRBJ2-3; no clear D. Trimming stripped 3 bases from V and 1 base from J, with 8 bases between. This CDR3 contains 13 residues. The V gene's germline CDR1 is DFQATT and CDR2 SNEGSKA (reference sequence). The CDR3 region is CSASGGGTDTQYF. The CDR3, as DNA: TGCAGTGCTAGTGGTGGGGGCACAGATACGCAGTATTTT.

This clonotype showed up just once. The rearrangement joins TRBV21-1 to TRBJ1-1. TRBV21-1 is described as a pseudogene. The CDR3 runs to 15 residues. CDR3 amino acids: CASNLKQGPNTEAFF. CDR3 DNA sequence: TGTGCCAGCAACCTCAAACAGGGCCCGAACACTGAAGCTTTCTTT.

The chain is built from TRBV5-1 and TRBJ1-1; no firm D call. V was pared by 5 bases and J by 1 base, with 9 bases between. Germline-derived CDR1 and CDR2 are SGHRS and YFSETQ. The CDR3 runs 13 residues. CDR3 nucleotides: TGCGCCAGCAGAGCGCAGACGAACACTGAAGCTTTCTTT. Its translation: CASRAQTNTEAFF.

This chain joins TRBV28 and TRBJ2-1; 7 bases map to TRBD1. This CDR3 region has 15 residues. V trimming: 7 bases; J trimming: 1 base; junction bases outside the gene matches: 7. CDR1 and CDR2 from the germline V gene are MDHEN and SYDVKM. CDR3 DNA: TGTGCCAGCACTCCAGCGACAGGGTCCTACAATGAGCAGTTCTTC. Translation gives CASTPATGSYNEQFF. Combining the CDR3 with reference TRBV28 and TRBJ2-1 gives the whole variable domain DVKVTQSSRYLVKRTGEKVFLECVQDMDHENMFWYRQDPGLGLRLIYFSYDVKMKEKGDIPEGYSVSREKKERFSLILESASTNQTSMYLCASTPATGSYNEQFFGPGTRLTVL.

There are many counts of this clonotype. The chain recombines TRBV15 with TRBJ2-1; D is tentatively TRBD1 or TRBD2 (6 bases each). CDR3 length: 14 amino acids. The V gene's germline CDR1 is LNHNV and CDR2 YYDKDF (reference sequence). Deletions cut 0 bases from V and 8 bases from J, with 11 bases between. The CDR3 DNA follows: TGTGCCACCAGCAGAGATAAGGGGGGCTATGAGCAGTTCTTC. It specifies CATSRDKGGYEQFF.

The rearrangement joins TRBV7-9 to TRBJ2-7; D remains unclear. Trimming removed 1 base at V and 2 bases at J, with 6 bases between. Germline V gene lookup returns CDR1 SEHNR and CDR2 FQNEAQ (reference sequence). This CDR3 contains 13 residues. The CDR3 DNA reads TGTGCCAGCAGCTTAGGAGAAGCCTACGAGCAGTACTTC. Residues: CASSLGEAYEQYF.

This rearrangement joins TRBV12-3 or TRBV12-4 to TRBJ1-1; D is perhaps TRBD1 (5 bases). The V and J ends lost 6 bases and 4 bases respectively, with 15 bases between them. The CDR3 has 14 amino acids. CDR3 sequence: CASRGFRVTTEAFF. CDR3 coding DNA: TGTGCCAGCAGGGGGTTCAGGGTAACCACTGAAGCTTTCTTT.

In its sample, this clonotype was seen once. The chain recombines TRBV9 with TRBJ2-3; 8 bases line up with TRBD2. Germline CDR1 is SGDLS and CDR2 is YYNGEE. The ends lost 4 bases at V and 2 bases at J; junction bases unmatched: 3. CDR3 length: 14 residues. This CDR3 reads CASSPGGATDTQYF. CDR3 nucleotides: TGTGCCAGCAGCCCGGGAGGGGCCACAGATACGCAGTATTTT. Filled out from reference TRBV9 and TRBJ2-3, the complete variable domain reads DSGVTQTPKHLITATGQRVTLRCSPRSGDLSVYWYQQSLDQGLQFLIQYYNGEERAKGNILERFSAQQFPDLHSELNLSSLELGDSALYFCASSPGGATDTQYFGPGTRLTVL.

The chain uses TRBV7-2 and TRBJ2-1; 8 bases are a match to TRBD2. V shed 2 bases, J shed 4 bases, and the junction held 4 bases outside the gene matches. The CDR3 spans 15 residues. The V gene's germline CDR1 is SGHTA and CDR2 FQGNSA. For the CDR3, the DNA is TGTGCCAGCAGCTTAATGAGCGGGAGTTACAATGAGCAGTTCTTC. Its translation is CASSLMSGSYNEQFF.

The rearrangement uses TRBV20-1 and TRBJ2-1; 11 bases match TRBD2. Trimming took 5 bases from V and 9 from J; bases not matched to a gene: 6. In germline, CDR1 is DFQATT, CDR2 SNEGSKA (reference sequence). This CDR3 spans 13 amino acids. CDR3 in DNA: TGCAGTGCTCGACTAGCGGGACTTGGTGAGCAGTTCTTC. It is translated as CSARLAGLGEQFF.

The V call is TRBV18, the J call TRBJ2-1; D ambiguous. V lost 4 bases to trimming and J lost 8 bases, with 6 bases between them. CDR1 and CDR2 (germline): KGHSH, LQKENI. This CDR3 comprises 11 residues. Here the CDR3 reads CASSQSDEQFF. In nucleotides, the CDR3 is TGTGCCAGCTCACAAAGCGATGAGCAGTTCTTC.

This sequence joins TRBV7-9 and TRBJ2-1, with 14 bases fitting TRBD2. Germline values: CDR1 SEHNR, CDR2 FQNEAQ (reference sequence). V trimming: 4 bases; J trimming: 8 bases; junction bases outside the gene matches: 7. The CDR3 covers 16 residues. The CDR3 nucleotides are TGTGCCAGCAGCTCGACTAGCGGGGGGGCCATGGATGAGCAGTTCTTC. Its translation: CASSSTSGGAMDEQFF.

V and J are TRBV7-9 and TRBJ1-1; 9 nucleotides align to TRBD1. The CDR3 has 13 residues. Germline CDR1 SEHNR, CDR2 FQNEAQ (reference sequence). The V gene end was trimmed by 5 bases and the J gene end by 5 bases; junction bases not matched to a gene: 3. CDR3: CASSRDRATEAFF. As DNA, the CDR3 is TGTGCCAGCAGCAGGGACAGGGCGACTGAAGCTTTCTTT.

This clonotype was observed at least ten times. The chain combines TRBV15 with TRBJ1-1; D not certain. This CDR3 is 16 amino acids long. Germline assignment: CDR1 LNHNV and CDR2 YYDKDF (reference sequence). The V gene lost 0 bases and the J gene lost 5 bases, with 16 bases spanning the gap. Written as DNA, the CDR3 is TGTGCCACCAGCAGAGATCCCGGCCTTGGAGGTACTGAAGCTTTCTTT. As protein: CATSRDPGLGGTEAFF.

The chain has TRBV20-1 and TRBJ1-2; D not resolved. Trimming shortened V by 5 bases and J by 5 bases, and 9 bases separated the two germline ends. The CDR3 covers 11 residues. Germline lookup yields CDR1 DFQATT and CDR2 SNEGSKA (reference sequence). The CDR3 DNA sequence: TGCAGTGCTGGTGACCCATATGGCTACACCTTC. It encodes CSAGDPYGYTF.